These 7 T cell receptor beta chains were all obtained from the same sample, sequenced in a study of neurological immune-mediated disorders. Time point meaning: longitudinal time-point 2. TCRdb passed the 5' RACE reads through MiXCR, listing each CDR3 protein once. Altogether some 60,000 distinct CDR3 sequences are present, around a tenth being singletons, with the ten largest covering around 13%. Sequencing was performed on PBMCs. These receptors were obtained from a young man in good health.

In this sample, this clonotype turned up once. The J gene is TRBJ1-1, the V gene TRBV10-3; D gene uncertain. With 3 bases removed from V and 11 bases from J, the gap between germline ends came to 13 bases. The CDR3 covers 12 residues. CDR1 ENHRY and CDR2 SYGVKD come from the germline V gene. CDR3 sequence: CAISDIQVAAFF. For the CDR3, the DNA is TGTGCCATCAGTGACATACAAGTCGCGGCTTTCTTT.

Judged by abundance, this clonotype is medium-sized. The CDR3 loop reads CSASDNRNGYTF. DNA for the CDR3: TGCAGTGCATCGGACAATCGAAATGGCTACACCTTC. V gene TRBV20-1 combines with J gene TRBJ1-2; a possible D gene is TRBD1 (5 bases). Germline V gene lookup returns CDR1 DFQATT and CDR2 SNEGSKA (reference sequence). CDR3 length: 12 amino acids. Trimming cost V 6 bases and J 6 bases, with 14 bases left between them.

This clonotype was observed at least ten times. This chain joins TRBV15 and TRBJ2-5; TRBD2 agrees at 9 bases. After removal of 0 bases from V and 1 base from J, the junction contained 9 bases not matched to a gene. The length of the CDR3 is 18 residues. Germline-derived CDR1 and CDR2 are LNHNV and YYDKDF (reference sequence). In DNA form, the CDR3 reads TGTGCCACCAGCAGAGATCCCAGGCTAGCGGGGATCCAAGAGACCCAGTACTTC. Protein sequence: CATSRDPRLAGIQETQYF.

This clonotype was seen many times. The gene calls are TRBV20-1 and TRBJ2-1, with 9 bases fitting TRBD2. The CDR3 spans 15 residues. Per the germline V gene, CDR1 is DFQATT and CDR2 is SNEGSKA (reference sequence). With V trimmed by 4 bases and J by 2 bases, 6 bases remained unmatched. The CDR3 loop is CSATLAGGPYNEQFF. The CDR3 coding sequence is TGCAGTGCTACTCTTGCGGGAGGGCCCTACAATGAGCAGTTCTTC.

This clonotype was recorded at least ten times. The chain has TRBV5-1 and TRBJ2-5; D may be TRBD1 (5 bases). From germline, CDR1 is SGHRS and CDR2 YFSETQ. CDR3 length: 18 amino acids. The V gene lost 0 bases and the J gene lost 3 bases, with 21 bases spanning the gap. The CDR3 DNA reads TGCGCCAGCAGCTTGGCTATACAGGTCAGGCTGACCGAAGAGACCCAGTACTTC. It translates to CASSLAIQVRLTEETQYF.

The chain has TRBV30 and TRBJ2-3; TRBD2 aligns across 9 bases. V trimming: 3 bases; J trimming: 2 bases; junction bases outside the gene matches: 12. The germline CDR1 and CDR2 sequences are GTSNPN and SVGIG (reference sequence). The CDR3 is 17 amino acids. The CDR3, as DNA: TGTGCCTGGAGACCTCGGACTAGCGAAGAGTTCACAGATACGCAGTATTTT. Encoded protein: CAWRPRTSEEFTDTQYF.

This clonotype was picked up many times. The chain combines TRBV7-9 with TRBJ2-7; 8 positions match TRBD1. CDR3 length equals 18 residues. The V gene end was trimmed by 1 base and the J gene end by 3 bases; junction bases not matched to a gene: 14. Per germline, CDR1 SEHNR and CDR2 FQNEAQ (reference sequence). In DNA, the CDR3 is TGTGCCAGCAGCTTAGGGGTATTACGACAGGGGCCTGACTACGAGCAGTACTTC. Amino acid sequence: CASSLGVLRQGPDYEQYF.